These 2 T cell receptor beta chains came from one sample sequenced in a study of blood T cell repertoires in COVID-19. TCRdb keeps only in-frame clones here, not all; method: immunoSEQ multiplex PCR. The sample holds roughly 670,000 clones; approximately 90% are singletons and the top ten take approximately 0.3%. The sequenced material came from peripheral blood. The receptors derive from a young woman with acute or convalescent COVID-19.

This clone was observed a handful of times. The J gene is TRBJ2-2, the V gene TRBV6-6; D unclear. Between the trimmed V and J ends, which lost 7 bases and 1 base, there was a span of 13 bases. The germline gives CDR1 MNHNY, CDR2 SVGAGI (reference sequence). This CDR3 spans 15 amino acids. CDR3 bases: TGTGCCAGCAAACCTTCGGAGCTGAACACCGGGGAGCTGTTTTTT. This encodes CASKPSELNTGELFF.

The CDR3 region is CASSEGQGLDYGYTF. CDR3 nucleotide sequence: TGTGCCAGCAGTGAAGGACAGGGCCTCGACTATGGCTACACCTTC. The chain recombines TRBV6-4 with TRBJ1-2, with 8 bases that match TRBD1. Germline V gives CDR1 MRHNA, CDR2 SNTAGT. Losses at the gene ends were 3 bases for V and 3 bases for J; bases not matched to a gene: 6. The CDR3 has 15 residues.